The 19 T cell receptor beta chains given below trace back to one sample, sequenced in a study of blood T cells in healthy people across ages. Together with a sample-barcoded 5' primer, a J-beta primer mix was included in a second PCR lasting roughly 6 to 12 cycles. TCRdb passed the 5' RACE reads through MiXCR, listing each CDR3 protein once. The sample holds hundreds of thousands of distinct CDR3 sequences, 58% seen once. The sequencing sample was made of blood. The receptors were gathered from a man younger than 45 in good health.

This sequence joins TRBV18 and TRBJ1-2, with no clear D. CDR3 size: 14 residues. The ends were cut back, 2 bases at V and 6 bases at J, with 13 bases in the middle. The germline CDR1 and CDR2 sequences are KGHSH and LQKENI. DNA of the CDR3: TGTGCCAGCTCACCAACAAGCGGGGAGGATGGCTACACCTTC. It yields the protein CASSPTSGEDGYTF.

The chain recombines TRBV5-1 with TRBJ2-3; no clear D gene. This CDR3 is built from 14 residues. V shed 0 bases and J shed 4 bases, with 9 bases lying between them. CDR1 is SGHRS, CDR2 YFSETQ, per germline. CDR3 sequence reads: CASSLGLDADTQYF. The CDR3 region has the DNA TGCGCCAGCAGCTTGGGACTGGACGCAGATACGCAGTATTTT.

The chain employs TRBV4-1 and TRBJ2-4; D is ambiguous. The end of the DNA aligns better with TRBJ2-7, so the J call may be wrong. This CDR3 has 14 amino acids. Per the germline V gene, CDR1 is MGHRA and CDR2 is YSYEKL. The CDR3 region has the DNA TGCGCCAGCAGACCAACAATCGATCTTGACGAGCAGTACTTC. Translation gives CASRPTIDLDEQYF.

The chain is built from TRBV4-2 and TRBJ2-5; D unclear. Trimming left V 0 bases short and J 7 bases short, with 12 bases between. This CDR3 has 14 amino acids. The germline CDR1 and CDR2 sequences are LGHNA and YNFKEQ. The CDR3 region is CASSQDRSFGTQYF. CDR3 DNA: TGTGCCAGCAGCCAAGATCGGAGTTTCGGGACCCAGTACTTC.

This clonotype was detected ten times or more. This sequence joins TRBV5-1 and TRBJ2-5, with D uncertain. The V end was cut by 1 base, the J end by 3 bases, with 7 bases between. The CDR3 covers 13 residues. In germline, CDR1 is SGHRS, CDR2 YFSETQ. The CDR3 coding sequence is TGCGCCAGCAGCTTGAACCGGGAAGAGACCCAGTACTTC. Protein: CASSLNREETQYF.

V usage is TRBV7-8 and J usage is TRBJ2-7; 9 bases are shared with TRBD1. Losses at the gene ends were 2 bases for V and 2 bases for J; bases not matched to a gene: 7. Germline CDR1 SGHVS, CDR2 FQNEAQ. The CDR3 totals 16 residues. CDR3 region: CASSLRGGQGTYEQYF. The CDR3, as DNA: TGTGCCAGCAGCTTAAGAGGGGGACAGGGCACCTACGAGCAGTACTTC.

The chain carries TRBV18 and TRBJ2-1; 8 bases map to TRBD2. Germline values: CDR1 KGHSH, CDR2 LQKENI. The junction had 6 bases not matched to a gene; V was cut back by 1 base and J by 7 bases. The CDR3 extends over 15 amino acids. CDR3 in DNA: TGTGCCAGCTCACCACGGAGCGGGAGTGGAAATGAGCAGTTCTTC. It translates to CASSPRSGSGNEQFF.

This sequence joins TRBV6-5 and TRBJ2-7, with 9 bases identical to TRBD2. J gave up 0 bases and V 7 bases, and 7 bases lay outside the gene matches. Germline V CDR1 and CDR2: MNHEY, SVGAGI. This CDR3 has 15 residues. The CDR3 DNA reads TGTGCCAGCACTAGCGGGACTTCAAGCTCCTACGAGCAGTACTTC. Translation gives CASTSGTSSSYEQYF.

This chain joins TRBV4-2 and TRBJ2-7; the D is unclear. V lost 0 bases and J lost 4, with 13 bases in between. The CDR3 extends over 15 amino acids. Per germline, CDR1 LGHNA and CDR2 YNFKEQ. The CDR3 loop reads CASSQDPVRLYEQYF. DNA for the CDR3: TGTGCCAGCAGCCAAGATCCGGTCCGCTTATACGAGCAGTACTTC.

The chain carries TRBV10-3 and TRBJ2-3; D may be TRBD2 (7 bases). CDR3 length: 14 amino acids. V was pared by 6 bases and J by 2 bases, with 12 bases between. Germline V gene sequence: CDR1 ENHRY, CDR2 SYGVKD. CDR3 sequence reads: CAIRRGRDTDTQYF. In DNA form, the CDR3 reads TGTGCCATCAGAAGGGGGAGGGACACAGATACGCAGTATTTT.

The chain employs TRBV7-2 and TRBJ1-6, with D perhaps TRBD1 (5 bases). Germline V lookup: CDR1 SGHTA, CDR2 FQGNSA. The CDR3 is 14 residues long. V was shortened by 3 bases and J by 8 bases, with 11 bases between the two germline ends. CDR3 nucleotides: TGTGCCAGCAGCTTTTCGTTGGGGGATTCACCCCTCCACTTT. This translates into CASSFSLGDSPLHF.

The V call is TRBV5-1, the J call TRBJ2-1, with D possibly TRBD1 on 6 matching bases. The ends were cut back, 5 bases at V and 6 bases at J, with 12 bases in the middle. Germline CDR1 reads SGHRS; CDR2 reads YFSETQ. This CDR3 contains 13 residues. The CDR3 sequence: CASRETGGNEQFF. The CDR3 region has the DNA TGCGCCAGCAGGGAGACAGGCGGCAATGAGCAGTTCTTC.

The rearrangement links TRBV20-1 to TRBJ2-7, with TRBD2 matching 14 bases. TRBJ2-4 matches the DNA end more closely, so the J call is doubtful. Per germline, CDR1 DFQATT and CDR2 SNEGSKA (reference sequence). The CDR3 runs 15 residues. Written as DNA, the CDR3 is TGCAGTGCTCCGGGACTAGCGGGAGTAGTAAGCATTCAGTACTTC. Amino acid sequence: CSAPGLAGVVSIQYF.

The chain joins TRBV7-9 to TRBJ2-4; TRBD1 agrees at 7 bases. This CDR3 spans 14 amino acids. In germline, CDR1 is SEHNR, CDR2 FQNEAQ (reference sequence). Trimming took 5 bases from V and 9 from J; bases not matched to a gene: 10. The CDR3 bases are TGTGCCAGCAGCGGAACGGACAGGTTGGGCATTCAGTACTTC. This translates into CASSGTDRLGIQYF.

The chain employs TRBV15 and TRBJ2-1; D uncertain. The CDR3 length is 14 residues. Trimming removed 1 base from V and 6 bases from J, with 10 bases in between. Germline loops: CDR1 LNHNV, CDR2 YYDKDF (reference sequence). In nucleotides, the CDR3 is TGTGCCACCAGCAGAGTTCCTTCTAGCAATGAGCAGTTCTTC. Translation: CATSRVPSSNEQFF.

A note on this clonotype: Since a much larger clone is just one base distant, this may be a read error. V usage is TRBV7-9 and J usage is TRBJ2-5; 7 bases are shared with TRBD1. The CDR3 is 15 amino acids. Germline values: CDR1 SEHNR, CDR2 FQNEAQ (reference sequence). With V trimmed by 1 base and J by 11 bases, 13 bases remained unmatched. CDR3 nucleotide sequence: TGTGCCAGCAGCTTAGACAGGGGACCTCTCGGAGAGCAGTACTTC. Its protein product is CASSLDRGPLGEQYF. Looking up the rest from reference TRBV7-9 and TRBJ2-5 gives the full variable domain: DTGVSQNPRHKITKRGQNVTFRCDPISEHNRLYWYRQTLGQGPEFLTYFQNEAQLEKSRLLSDRFSAERPKGSFSTLEIQRTEQGDSAMYLCASSLDRGPLGEQYFGPGTRLLVL.

The chain recombines TRBV12-5 with TRBJ2-5; weak D call: TRBD1 (6 bases). Trimming took off 5 bases at V and 0 bases at J, with 10 bases between the two ends. The CDR3 contains 14 residues. CDR1 is LGHNT and CDR2 is FRNRAP in the germline V gene. The CDR3 sequence: CASGEGHYQETQYF. The CDR3 DNA sequence: TGTGCTAGTGGTGAGGGACACTACCAAGAGACCCAGTACTTC.

The table lists this clonotype with a few counts. This sequence joins TRBV20-1 and TRBJ2-5; no reliable D call. Germline V gene data show CDR1 as DFQATT and CDR2 as SNEGSKA (reference sequence). Trimming cost V 3 bases and J 2 bases, with 7 bases left between them. The length of the CDR3 is 12 residues. CDR3 in amino acids: CSASFWQETQYF. The CDR3 bases are TGCAGTGCTAGTTTCTGGCAAGAGACCCAGTACTTC.

The J gene is TRBJ2-3, the V gene TRBV19; TRBD2 aligns across 10 bases. CDR1 LNHDA and CDR2 SQIVND come from the germline V gene (reference sequence). The CDR3 totals 16 residues. V lost 5 bases and J lost 0; bases outside the gene matches: 5. CDR3 residues: CASSLTTSGSTDTQYF. In DNA, the CDR3 is TGTGCCAGTAGTCTGACGACTAGCGGGAGCACAGATACGCAGTATTTT.